Below are 11 T cell receptor beta chains sequenced from a single sample in a study of spatial heterogeneity in lung cancer. TCRdb recomputed calls from the 5' RACE reads with MiXCR, one row per CDR3 protein. The sample contains around 40,000 distinct CDR3 sequences, 5.2% of which appear only once. Sample time point: sample taken at primary tumor resection. Unsorted tumor, nontumor lung tissue or cryopreserved PBMC supplied the whole RNA. The starting material was PBMCs, obtained at surgery. These receptors were obtained from a female donor with early-stage non-small cell lung cancer.

This clonotype was recorded at least ten times. The rearrangement uses TRBV7-9 and TRBJ2-3; D not resolved. CDR1 is SEHNR, CDR2 FQNEAQ, per germline (reference sequence). The CDR3 extends over 15 amino acids. The V and J ends lost 1 base and 0 bases respectively, with 8 bases between them. The CDR3 is CASSLGSFSTDTQYF. CDR3 nucleotides: TGTGCCAGCAGCTTAGGGAGCTTTAGCACAGATACGCAGTATTTT. Full variable domain (outside the CDR3, taken from reference TRBV7-9 and TRBJ2-3): DTGVSQNPRHKITKRGQNVTFRCDPISEHNRLYWYRQTLGQGPEFLTYFQNEAQLEKSRLLSDRFSAERPKGSFSTLEIQRTEQGDSAMYLCASSLGSFSTDTQYFGPGTRLTVL.

Worth noting for this clonotype: A much more abundant neighbour one base away suggests this may be a read error. The chain carries TRBV9 and TRBJ1-6; D not resolved. CDR3 size: 14 residues. The V end lost 4 bases, the J end lost 9 bases, and 14 bases lay between the germline ends. Germline CDR1 reads SGDLS; CDR2 reads YYNGEE. CDR3 residues: CASSLTDIISPLHF. CDR3 DNA sequence: TGTGCCAGCAGCCTAACCGATATAATTTCACCCCTCCACTTT. Complete variable domain (other parts from reference TRBV9 and TRBJ1-6): DSGVTQTPKHLITATGQRVTLRCSPRSGDLSVYWYQQSLDQGLQFLIQYYNGEERAKGNILERFSAQQFPDLHSELNLSSLELGDSALYFCASSLTDIISPLHFGNGTRLTVT.

The chain combines TRBV7-6 with TRBJ2-5, with D unclear. V was cut by 3 bases and J by 4 bases, with 9 bases left in between. The CDR3 spans 13 residues. Germline V gives CDR1 SGHVS, CDR2 FNYEAQ. CDR3 sequence (DNA): TGTGCCAGCAGCTTTAGGCTCGCAGAGACCCAGTACTTC. This gives the protein CASSFRLAETQYF.

This clonotype was seen at least ten times. The rearrangement uses TRBV12-3 or TRBV12-4 and TRBJ1-5, with TRBD1 as a possible D gene (5 bases). The CDR3 loop spans 18 amino acids. Trimming shortened V by 5 bases and J by 0 bases, and 20 bases separated the two germline ends. The CDR3 here is CASSLSDWTLYSNQPQHF. The CDR3 nucleotides are TGTGCCAGCAGTCTTTCCGATTGGACACTTTATAGCAATCAGCCCCAGCATTTT.

This clonotype was picked up many times. This chain uses TRBV5-1 with TRBJ2-1; 8 nucleotides match TRBD2. With V trimmed by 1 base and J by 4 bases, 10 bases remained unmatched. CDR3 length: 17 residues. Germline-derived CDR1 and CDR2 are SGHRS and YFSETQ. CDR3 DNA sequence: TGCGCCAGCAGCTTGAGGGCAACTAGCGGAGGATACAATGAGCAGTTCTTC. Residues: CASSLRATSGGYNEQFF.

This clonotype appeared many times. The chain is built from TRBV5-5 and TRBJ1-2, with D unclear. The V end lost 0 bases, the J end lost 0 bases, and 12 bases lay between the germline ends. CDR3 size: 16 residues. Germline CDR1 and CDR2: SGHKS and YYEKEE (reference sequence). This CDR3 is CASSLEDGVANYGYTF. The CDR3 nucleotides are TGTGCCAGCAGCTTGGAAGATGGGGTTGCTAACTATGGCTACACCTTC.

This clonotype appeared many times. The chain joins TRBV20-1 to TRBJ2-7; D gene uncertain. CDR3 length: 13 residues. Trimming stripped 5 bases from V and 3 bases from J, with 14 bases between. The germline gives CDR1 DFQATT, CDR2 SNEGSKA (reference sequence). CDR3 loop: CSACPRVFYEQYF. For the CDR3, the DNA is TGCAGTGCTTGTCCCCGGGTTTTCTACGAGCAGTACTTC.

The table lists this clonotype with many counts. This chain joins TRBV5-1 and TRBJ2-5; a weak D match, TRBD2 (5 bases). Trimming cost V 2 bases and J 5 bases, with 16 bases left between them. Germline V gene lookup returns CDR1 SGHRS and CDR2 YFSETQ. The CDR3 is 15 amino acids. CDR3 sequence (DNA): TGCGCCAGCAGCTTCGGACTCCAGATGGGGGAGACCCAGTACTTC. This sequence encodes CASSFGLQMGETQYF.

The gene calls are TRBV21-1 and TRBJ2-7; the listed D gene, TRBD1, was not tested against the DNA. TRBV21-1 is a pseudogene segment. The CDR3 is 15 amino acids. CDR3 amino acids: CASSLRQDSSYEQYF. CDR3 bases: TGTGCCAGCAGCCTCCGACAGGACTCCTCCTACGAGCAGTACTTC.

This clonotype was observed a handful of times. The chain carries TRBV6-5 and TRBJ2-7; 8 bases agree with TRBD1. V trimming: 6 bases; J trimming: 0 bases; junction bases outside the gene matches: 7. CDR3 length equals 15 residues. Germline-derived CDR1 and CDR2 are MNHEY and SVGAGI. The CDR3 region is CASRLTGESSYEQYF. CDR3 bases: TGTGCCAGCAGATTGACAGGGGAGAGCTCCTACGAGCAGTACTTC.

This clonotype has only a few counts. A much larger clone lies one base from this, so it may be a read error. The chain links TRBV5-1 to TRBJ2-7, with D possibly being TRBD1 (5 bases). The CDR3 extends over 14 amino acids. Germline CDR1 SGHRS, CDR2 YFSETQ. Trimming stripped 0 bases from V and 5 bases from J, with 12 bases between. The CDR3 reads CASSLASVGDEQYF. CDR3 nucleotide sequence: TGCGCCAGCAGCTTGGCCTCCGTAGGGGACGAGCAGTACTTC.